The subject of this entry is one TCR beta chain. Assay used: immunoSEQ multiplex PCR; TCRdb lists only in-frame clones, some missing. The sample has hundreds of thousands of clones; approximately 90% are singletons. The germline V gene encodes CDR1 LGHDT and CDR2 YNNKEL (reference sequence). The CDR3 has 15 residues. J was trimmed by 3 bases and V by 8 bases; bases with no gene match: 6. This record comes from a study of blood T cell repertoires in COVID-19. Sequencing was done on a sample of PBMCs or T cells enriched from blood (not recorded which). V is TRBV3-1 (or the pseudogene TRBV3-2) and J is TRBJ2-1; TRBD2 aligns across 11 bases. The TCR was taken from a man aged 35 to 55 who had recovered from COVID-19. The CDR3 reads CASALLAGDYNEQFF. The CDR3 DNA follows: TGTGCCAGCGCACTACTAGCGGGGGACTACAATGAGCAGTTCTTC.